These T cell receptor beta chains were read from a single sample in a study of beta chain features in type 1 diabetes. TCRdb's copy holds only in-frame clones and misses some; the assay was immunoSEQ multiplex PCR. The sample includes some 220,000 clones, 11% of them seen just once. Specimen: central memory CD4+ T cells from blood. The receptors were gathered from a man aged 18 to 35 in good health. The CDR3 runs from the conserved cysteine through the conserved F or W. D genes are given only for firm matches.

CDR3: CASSAPGLAGDTQYF
J: TRBJ2-3
V: TRBV5-1
D: TRBD2

CDR3: CASTPPTSGSNEQFF
J: TRBJ2-1
V: TRBV6-6
D: TRBD2

CDR3: CASSQEAGADTQYF
J: TRBJ2-3
V: TRBV5-4
D: TRBD2

CDR3: CASSFRQGYEQYF
J: TRBJ2-7
V: TRBV7-2
D: -

CDR3: CALSKRGQQPSNYGYTF
J: TRBJ1-2
V: TRBV30
D: TRBD1

CDR3: CASSTGTSSYNEQFF
J: TRBJ2-1
V: TRBV19
D: TRBD2

CDR3: CSVSGTGEVGNTIYF
J: TRBJ1-3
V: TRBV29-1
D: TRBD1

CDR3: CASSPSRTSVTDTQYF
J: TRBJ2-3
V: TRBV19
D: TRBD2

CDR3: CSVEGQGFSNEQFF
J: TRBJ2-1
V: TRBV29-1
D: -

CDR3: CAIRSSPTGSGTGELFF
J: TRBJ2-2
V: TRBV10-3
D: -

CDR3: CASSSTFRGESQYF
J: TRBJ2-5
V: TRBV6-5
D: -

CDR3: CASSLQPTQETQYF
J: TRBJ2-5
V: TRBV7-2
D: -

CDR3: CATSRPQGKGTEPLAKNIQYF
J: TRBJ2-4
V: TRBV15
D: -

CDR3: CASSFTSGTTDTQYF
J: TRBJ2-3
V: TRBV28
D: TRBD2

CDR3: CASSLSDRAQIQYF
J: TRBJ2-4
V: TRBV11-2
D: TRBD1

CDR3: CASSESLGTSGYNEQFF
J: TRBJ2-1
V: TRBV25-1
D: TRBD2

CDR3: CASSIEGGRYPYEQYF
J: TRBJ2-7
V: TRBV7-2
D: TRBD2

CDR3: CASSLAGGIANEQFF
J: TRBJ2-1
V: TRBV7-9
D: -

CDR3: CASSLGSSGANVLTF
J: TRBJ2-6
V: TRBV5-1
D: -

CDR3: CASSPLGQGTEAFF
J: TRBJ1-1
V: TRBV7-9
D: TRBD1

CDR3: CAWSPRGGATGREQYF
J: TRBJ2-7
V: TRBV30
D: TRBD2

CDR3: CASSSQGQETQYF
J: TRBJ2-5
V: TRBV18
D: TRBD1

CDR3: CASSIRGSGAYEQYF
J: TRBJ2-7
V: TRBV19
D: -

CDR3: CAISEGGKQTQYF
J: TRBJ2-5
V: TRBV10-3
D: -

CDR3: CASSEVSSGRLNEQFF
J: TRBJ2-1
V: TRBV25-1
D: TRBD2

CDR3: CATSRVGGEQYF
J: TRBJ2-7
V: TRBV15
D: -

CDR3: CASRDRGGDTDTQYF
J: TRBJ2-3
V: TRBV27
D: TRBD1

CDR3: CASSRYDRREAFF
J: TRBJ1-1
V: TRBV7-8
D: -

CDR3: CATGLAGVDEQYF
J: -
V: TRBV15
D: -

CDR3: CASSQVDSYGYTF
J: TRBJ1-2
V: TRBV14
D: -

CDR3: CASSRKKDTQYF
J: TRBJ2-3
V: TRBV5-8
D: -

CDR3: CASSLARQGEQFF
J: TRBJ2-1
V: TRBV7-9
D: TRBD1

CDR3: CSVEKGQGRSGNTIYF
J: TRBJ1-3
V: TRBV29-1
D: TRBD1

CDR3: CSVDRQGNEQFF
J: TRBJ2-1
V: TRBV29-1
D: TRBD1